Listed below are T cell receptor beta chains from one sample, sequenced in a study of identical twins. TCRdb fed the 5' RACE reads into MiXCR, producing one record per CDR3 protein. Of 200,000 to 300,000 distinct CDR3 sequences detected, about 10% appear once; the ten largest clones hold more than 8.5%. Input material: memory T cells sorted from blood. These receptors originate from a man aged 50 or older in good health. The CDR3 runs from the conserved cysteine through the conserved F or W. D genes are given only for firm matches. Size is stated for part of the rows, as once, few or many counts, or as a class when the clone is expanded.

J	V	D	size	DNA	CDR3
TRBJ2-7	TRBV6-6	-	many	TGTGCCAGCAGTTCATCTTACGGCGACGAGCAGTACTTC	CASSSSYGDEQYF
TRBJ2-5	TRBV24-1	-	few	TGTGCCACCAGTGATCCCTCCCCGGTGGTGGGAATCCAAGAGACCCAGTACTTC	CATSDPSPVVGIQETQYF
TRBJ1-2	TRBV7-6	-	-	TGTGCCAGCAGCTTAGAGGCGGGGGGCAATACGGGCTACACCTTC	CASSLEAGGNTGYTF
TRBJ2-1	TRBV7-2	-	many	TGTGCCAGCAGCTTATCCAGCTCCTACAATGAGCAGTTCTTC	CASSLSSSYNEQFF
TRBJ2-1	TRBV7-8	-	-	TGTGCCAGCAGTCCGCAAACTTACAATGAGCAGTTCTTC	CASSPQTYNEQFF
TRBJ1-5	TRBV6-1	-	-	TGTGCCAGCAGCGCGGGAGGGCAGGATCAGCCCCAGCATTTT	CASSAGGQDQPQHF
TRBJ2-5	TRBV11-2	-	few	TGTGCCAGCAGCATCCTAGGGGTGGAGACCCAGTACTTC	CASSILGVETQYF
TRBJ2-3	TRBV7-2	TRBD2	-	TGTGCCAGCAGCCGACCTCTGGCGGGAGGGGGAGGGGATACGCAGTATTTT	CASSRPLAGGGGDTQYF
TRBJ1-1	TRBV20-1	-	few	TGCAGTGCTAGCGAGGGGCCACTGAACACTGAAGCTTTCTTT	CSASEGPLNTEAFF
TRBJ2-5	TRBV20-1	TRBD2	-	TGCAGTGCTAGGAATTCGCGGGGGGGAGAGACCCAGTACTTC	CSARNSRGGETQYF
TRBJ1-3	TRBV6-1	-	-	TGTGCCAGCAAGAAAGTGGGTGGAAACACCATATATTTT	CASKKVGGNTIYF